One sample yielded the 29 T cell receptor beta chains listed below, sequenced in a study of blood T cell repertoires in COVID-19. Libraries were prepared by immunoSEQ multiplex PCR; TCRdb keeps only in-frame clonotypes and omits some of them. This table has 95,000 to 150,000 clones, approximately 85% appearing once. Sequenced sample: peripheral blood. The receptors derive from an elderly woman with COVID-19, enrolled during active disease.

Only one count was recorded for this clone. The rearrangement links TRBV12-3 or TRBV12-4 to TRBJ2-7; D remains ambiguous. The CDR3 extends over 12 amino acids. Trimming stripped 3 bases from V and 2 bases from J, with 5 bases between. The CDR3 is CASSLSTYEQYF. CDR3 nucleotide sequence: TGTGCCAGCAGTTTGAGCACCTACGAGCAGTACTTC.

The chain has TRBV5-1 and TRBJ2-5; 8 bases fit TRBD2. Germline trimming cut 5 bases from V and 3 bases from J; bases unmatched to any gene: 3. CDR3 size: 13 residues. Germline lookup yields CDR1 SGHRS and CDR2 YFSETQ. CDR3 sequence: CASRGSGEETQYF. The CDR3 DNA follows: TGCGCCAGCAGAGGTAGCGGGGAAGAGACCCAGTACTTC.

This chain connects TRBV5-4 to TRBJ2-2; D gene ambiguous. V was cut by 0 bases and J by 2 bases, with 11 bases left in between. The CDR3 is made up of 16 amino acids. Germline V gene data show CDR1 as SGHNT and CDR2 as YYREEE (reference sequence). This chain's CDR3 is CASSLGSQINTGELFF. The CDR3 bases are TGTGCCAGCAGCTTGGGGAGCCAGATTAACACCGGGGAGCTGTTTTTT.

Comment on this clone: The sample has other DNA sequences that encode this CDR3 too. V gene TRBV27 combines with J gene TRBJ1-5; D is unresolved. Trimming shortened V by 6 bases and J by 5 bases, and 8 bases separated the two germline ends. Germline lookup yields CDR1 MNHEY and CDR2 SMNVEV (reference sequence). This CDR3 spans 12 amino acids. The CDR3 nucleotides are TGTGCCAGCAGCCAGTTGGATCAGCCCCAGCATTTT. As protein: CASSQLDQPQHF.

This clone was found once. The rearrangement links TRBV28 to TRBJ1-4, with 9 bases identical to TRBD1. CDR1 is MDHEN and CDR2 is SYDVKM in the germline V gene. CDR3 length: 14 residues. With 4 bases clipped from V and 8 bases from J, the junction kept 5 bases outside the gene matches. CDR3 loop: CASSSGTGPEKLFF. The CDR3 coding sequence is TGTGCCAGCAGTTCGGGGACAGGGCCCGAAAAACTGTTTTTT.

This clone showed up just a few times. V usage is TRBV28 and J usage is TRBJ2-2; 7 bases line up with TRBD1. Losses at the gene ends were 6 bases for V and 7 bases for J; bases not matched to a gene: 14. In germline, CDR1 is MDHEN, CDR2 SYDVKM. The CDR3 spans 16 residues. Written as DNA, the CDR3 is TGTGCCAGCAGAGGCCGGGGCAGGGGGAATGTCGGGGAGCTGTTTTTT. It encodes CASRGRGRGNVGELFF.

The rearrangement joins TRBV6-1 to TRBJ2-1; 10 nucleotides align to TRBD2. The CDR3 totals 18 residues. Germline lookup yields CDR1 MNHNS and CDR2 SASEGT. Trimming removed 0 bases from V and 10 bases from J; junction bases left unmatched: 15. The CDR3 nucleotides read TGTGCCAGCAGTGAAGCGGCCAGCCTAGCGGGAGTTCGCGAAGAGCAGTTCTTC. Translated: CASSEAASLAGVREEQFF.

The rearrangement links TRBV25-1 to TRBJ2-2; 9 bases are a match to TRBD1. This CDR3 is 17 amino acids long. V dropped 4 bases and J dropped 3; count of bases not matched to a gene: 9. Germline V gene data show CDR1 as MGHDK and CDR2 as SYGVNS. The CDR3 nucleotides are TGTGCCAGCAGTGGCCTTGCCGGGACAGGGTACACCGGGGAGCTGTTTTTT. Its protein product is CASSGLAGTGYTGELFF.

V is TRBV27 and J is TRBJ2-1; TRBD2 is a possible D gene (5 bases). This CDR3 contains 15 residues. Trimming removed 8 bases at V and 7 bases at J, with 21 bases between. The germline V gene encodes CDR1 MNHEY and CDR2 SMNVEV (reference sequence). CDR3 loop: CASLNAGGPRNEQFF. CDR3 in DNA: TGTGCCAGCTTAAACGCCGGCGGGCCTCGTAATGAGCAGTTCTTC.

This chain links TRBV14 with TRBJ1-1; unclear D gene. The V gene's germline CDR1 is SGHDN and CDR2 FVKESK. The V end lost 2 bases, the J end lost 0 bases, and 7 bases lay between the germline ends. This CDR3 contains 14 residues. The CDR3 region has the DNA TGTGCCAGCAGCCAACGGGTACTGAACACTGAAGCTTTCTTT. This translates into CASSQRVLNTEAFF.

The chain carries TRBV6-2 or TRBV6-3 and TRBJ1-2; 9 bases are shared with TRBD1. V dropped 3 bases and J dropped 2; count of bases not matched to a gene: 4. The CDR3 runs 15 residues. Germline values: CDR1 MNHEY, CDR2 SVGEGT. Written as DNA, the CDR3 is TGTGCCAGCAGTTATCCACAGGGGGCGAACTATGGCTACACCTTC. This gives the protein CASSYPQGANYGYTF.

This clone came up a few times. The chain employs TRBV7-9 and TRBJ1-1; 8 positions agree with TRBD1. Per germline, CDR1 SEHNR and CDR2 FQNEAQ (reference sequence). J was trimmed by 11 bases and V by 2 bases; bases with no gene match: 10. CDR3 length: 14 amino acids. The CDR3 region has the DNA TGTGCCAGCAGCTTATCAGGGGGCCCCTCGGGGGCTTTCTTT. Protein: CASSLSGGPSGAFF.

The gene calls are TRBV3-1 (or the pseudogene TRBV3-2) and TRBJ2-6, with TRBD2 as a possible D gene (5 bases). CDR1 is LGHDT, CDR2 YNNKEL, per germline (reference sequence). V dropped 2 bases and J dropped 0 bases, with 17 bases sitting between them. This CDR3 region has 19 residues. CDR3 sequence (DNA): TGTGCCAGCAGCCAAAACCGCCGGGGAACCCCCTCTGGGGCCAACGTCCTGACTTTC. This codes for CASSQNRRGTPSGANVLTF.

V usage is TRBV5-1 and J usage is TRBJ2-6; 9 positions match TRBD1. In germline, CDR1 is SGHRS, CDR2 YFSETQ. The CDR3 spans 17 residues. V dropped 3 bases and J dropped 4; count of bases not matched to a gene: 8. Written as DNA, the CDR3 is TGCGCCAGCAGCTCGGGACAGGGCTCCCTCGGGGCCAACGTCCTGACTTTC. Its protein product is CASSSGQGSLGANVLTF. The full variable domain, completed using reference TRBV5-1 and TRBJ2-6, is KAGVTQTPRYLIKTRGQQVTLSCSPISGHRSVSWYQQTPGQGLQFLFEYFSETQRNKGNFPGRFSGRQFSNSRSEMNVSTLELGDSALYLCASSSGQGSLGANVLTFGAGSRLTVL.

CDR3 DNA sequence: TGCGCCAGCAGCCCCAGTCTCCAGTCCTACAATGAGCAGTTCTTC. This translates into CASSPSLQSYNEQFF. V gene TRBV4-3 combines with J gene TRBJ2-1; D ambiguous. Germline CDR1 reads LGHNA; CDR2 reads YSLEER. The germline V and J ends were trimmed by 4 bases and 1 base, with 11 bases remaining between them. The CDR3 runs 15 residues.

The chain combines TRBV13 with TRBJ2-3; possible D gene TRBD1, 6 bases. CDR1 is PRHDT, CDR2 FYEKMQ, per germline (reference sequence). V shed 4 bases and J shed 6 bases, with 14 bases lying between them. The CDR3 spans 14 residues. CDR3 amino acids: CASSSPQGTDTQYF. CDR3 bases: TGTGCCAGCAGCTCACCACAGGGAACTGATACGCAGTATTTT.

The chain recombines TRBV21-1 with TRBJ1-2; the D call TRBD1 from the table was never checked on the DNA. TRBV21-1 is assigned pseudogene status. This CDR3 has 15 residues. Here the CDR3 DNA reads TGTGCCAGCAGCAATCGGGACAGCCAAAACTATGGCTACACCTTC. Amino acids: CASSNRDSQNYGYTF.

The chain carries TRBV20-1 and TRBJ1-4; D perhaps matches TRBD1 (6 bases). Germline V gene lookup returns CDR1 DFQATT and CDR2 SNEGSKA (reference sequence). This CDR3 has 13 amino acids. Trimming shortened V by 3 bases and J by 4 bases, and 9 bases separated the two germline ends. CDR3 sequence: CSASIRGNEKLFF. The CDR3 DNA sequence: TGCAGTGCTAGTATCAGGGGTAATGAAAAACTGTTTTTT.

As DNA, the CDR3 is TGTGCCAGCAGTCCCCGATACCCAGGGGGCACTGAAGCTTTCTTT. This translates into CASSPRYPGGTEAFF. The J gene is TRBJ1-1, the V gene TRBV13, with 7 bases identical to TRBD1. CDR1 and CDR2 (germline): PRHDT, FYEKMQ (reference sequence). Trimming at V came to 6 bases and at J to 4 bases, leaving 11 bases not matched to a gene. The CDR3 runs to 15 residues.

The chain uses TRBV7-3 and TRBJ2-5, with 7 bases fitting TRBD1. This CDR3 has 13 amino acids. CDR1 and CDR2 (germline): SGHTA, FQGTGA. With V trimmed by 5 bases and J by 5 bases, 5 bases remained unmatched. The CDR3 nucleotides are TGTGCCAGCAGCCCCTCGACAGGGGAGACCCAGTACTTC. This translates into CASSPSTGETQYF.

This clone occurred a few times. The genes are TRBV6-2 or TRBV6-3 and TRBJ2-7; TRBD2 agrees at 9 bases. After removal of 5 bases from V and 11 bases from J, the junction contained 4 bases not matched to a gene. CDR1 is MNHEY and CDR2 is SVGEGT in the germline V gene. The CDR3 length is 11 residues. This CDR3 is CASSQGTSKYF. CDR3 coding DNA: TGTGCCAGCAGTCAGGGGACTAGCAAGTACTTC.

This clone was detected only once. The J gene is TRBJ1-2, the V gene TRBV5-8, with D tentatively TRBD1 (5 bases). V was trimmed by 0 bases and J by 7 bases, leaving 13 bases between them. Germline assignment: CDR1 SGHTS and CDR2 YDEGEE. The CDR3 has 14 residues. The CDR3, as DNA: TGTGCCAGCAGCTTGGTAGGGGTCGGCAGTGGCTACACCTTC. This encodes CASSLVGVGSGYTF.

V gene TRBV13 combines with J gene TRBJ1-1; the match to TRBD1 covers 7 bases. V lost 5 bases and J lost 7; bases outside the gene matches: 13. Germline loops: CDR1 PRHDT, CDR2 FYEKMQ (reference sequence). CDR3 size: 15 residues. CDR3 protein: CASSERYRGASEAFF. Written as DNA, the CDR3 is TGTGCCAGCAGCGAGAGATACAGGGGCGCAAGTGAAGCTTTCTTT.

This chain uses TRBV27 with TRBJ1-6; possibly TRBD1 for D (6 bases). Trimming cost V 3 bases and J 5 bases, with 8 bases left between them. CDR1 and CDR2 (germline): MNHEY, SMNVEV (reference sequence). The CDR3 runs 14 residues. The CDR3 bases are TGTGCCAGCAGTTTTTCAGGGGATAATTCACCCCTCCACTTT. Translation gives CASSFSGDNSPLHF.

V usage is TRBV7-2 and J usage is TRBJ1-2; D ambiguous. The CDR3 has 14 residues. V was shortened by 5 bases and J by 6 bases, with 16 bases between the two germline ends. CDR1 is SGHTA and CDR2 is FQGNSA in the germline V gene. The CDR3 protein is CASSPLRGKDGYTF. The CDR3 region has the DNA TGTGCCAGCAGCCCCCTACGAGGGAAAGATGGCTACACCTTC.

The CDR3 here is CASSQDGRGEQFF. For the CDR3, the DNA is TGTGCCAGCAGCCAAGACGGTAGAGGTGAGCAGTTCTTC. The chain links TRBV3-1 (or the pseudogene TRBV3-2) to TRBJ2-1; D gene ambiguous. This CDR3 has 13 residues. Looked up from germline, CDR1 is LGHDT and CDR2 is YNNKEL (reference sequence). V was shortened by 0 bases and J by 9 bases, with 9 bases between the two germline ends.

This clone was detected a few times. CDR3 region: CASSAWPSGGTYEQYF. The CDR3 DNA follows: TGTGCCAGCAGTGCCTGGCCTAGCGGAGGGACCTACGAGCAGTACTTC. The J gene is TRBJ2-7, the V gene TRBV27, with 7 positions matching TRBD2. Germline V gene sequence: CDR1 MNHEY, CDR2 SMNVEV (reference sequence). The V segment lost 5 bases and the J segment 2 bases; nucleotides outside the gene matches: 12. The CDR3 contains 16 residues.

The chain has TRBV5-1 and TRBJ1-5; D may be TRBD1 (5 bases). Germline V CDR1 and CDR2: SGHRS, YFSETQ. V dropped 0 bases and J dropped 1 base, with 8 bases sitting between them. The CDR3 contains 15 residues. The CDR3 DNA is TGCGCCAGCAGCTTGGGGGGCTTAAGCAATCAGCCCCAGCATTTT. Its translation: CASSLGGLSNQPQHF.

V gene TRBV11-2 combines with J gene TRBJ2-1, with D perhaps matching TRBD2 (5 bases). The CDR3 is 13 amino acids. Germline-derived CDR1 and CDR2 are SGHAT and FQNNGV. V dropped 0 bases and J dropped 8 bases, with 8 bases sitting between them. The CDR3 DNA follows: TGTGCCAGCAGCTTAGATATGCGGGATGAGCAGTTCTTC. Its translation is CASSLDMRDEQFF.